These T cell receptor beta chains were read from a single sample in a study of circulating tumor DNA in untreated peripheral T-cell lymphoma. Repertoires were generated with immunoSEQ multiplex PCR, while TCRdb's copy carries only in-frame clones and drops some. This sample yields thousands of clones, of which 77% are seen a single time; under 30% belongs to the top ten. Sequenced material: tumor tissue. These receptors were collected from a human donor with peripheral T-cell lymphoma. Each CDR3 is given with its conserved first and last residue. The D gene is left open where the match is weak. Some rows mark clone size as missing; the rest say once, few, many or name a class of expanded clone.

V	J	D	size	CDR3	DNA
TRBV28	TRBJ1-2	NA	NA	CAAQRGNYGYTF	TGTGCCGCTCAGAGGGGGAACTATGGCTACACCTTC
TRBV11-3	TRBJ1-1	NA	NA	CASSSRGGGITEAFF	TGTGCCAGCAGCTCTCGTGGAGGGGGAATCACTGAAGCTTTCTTT
TRBV28	TRBJ1-5	NA	once	CASSPLGQGDDQPQHF	TGTGCCAGCAGCCCCCTTGGGCAGGGAGATGATCAGCCCCAGCATTTT
TRBV19	TRBJ1-2	TRBD1	NA	CASRTGGNYGYTF	TGTGCCAGCCGAACAGGGGGGAACTATGGCTACACCTTC
TRBV1	TRBJ1-1	NA	once	CASSFRGRNTEAFF	TGCGCCAGCAGCTTCCGGGGCCGGAACACTGAAGCTTTCTTT
TRBV19	TRBJ1-5	TRBD1	few	CASRLQGARGLASNQPQHF	TGTGCCAGTAGACTTCAGGGGGCGCGAGGTCTTGCGAGCAATCAGCCCCAGCATTTT
TRBV19	TRBJ1-6	NA	NA	CASRDGTWGSPLHF	TGTGCCAGTAGGGATGGGACCTGGGGTTCACCCCTCCACTTT
TRBV23-1	TRBJ1-2	NA	NA	CASSQGLLANYGYTF	TGCGCCAGCAGTCAAGGACTCCTAGCTAACTATGGCTACACCTTC
TRBV28	TRBJ1-2	TRBD1	NA	CASIETGKNNYGYTF	TGTGCCAGCATCGAGACAGGGAAGAACAACTATGGCTACACCTTC
TRBV5-1	TRBJ1-4	TRBD1	NA	CASSGDSGGNEKLFF	TGCGCCAGCAGCGGCGACTCAGGGGGGAATGAAAAACTGTTTTTT
TRBV6-8	TRBJ1-6	NA	NA	CASSYSSSPLHF	TGTGCCAGCAGTTATTCCTCTTCACCCCTCCACTTT
TRBV28	TRBJ1-1	NA	NA	CASSFRGWLRTEAFF	TGTGCCAGCAGTTTCAGGGGATGGTTGAGAACTGAAGCTTTCTTT
TRBV6-8	TRBJ1-3	NA	NA	CASSYRFSGNTIYF	TGTGCCAGCAGTTACAGATTCTCTGGAAACACCATATATTTT
TRBV19	TRBJ2-3	TRBD1	NA	CASSITGGYTDTQYF	TGTGCCAGTAGTATCACAGGGGGCTACACAGATACGCAGTATTTT
TRBV23-1	TRBJ2-3	TRBD2	NA	CASGRSSGGSTDTQYF	TGCGCCAGCGGCCGGTCTAGCGGGGGGAGCACAGATACGCAGTATTTT
TRBV19	TRBJ2-7	TRBD1	NA	CASSPQGQGNEQYF	TGTGCCAGTAGTCCCCAGGGACAGGGTAACGAGCAGTACTTC
TRBV11-3	TRBJ1-3	TRBD1	NA	CASSASGTGKNTIYF	TGTGCCAGCAGCGCCTCCGGGACAGGGAAAAACACCATATATTTT
TRBV18	TRBJ2-7	NA	once	CASSQYGGQFYEQYF	TGTGCCAGCTCCCAATATGGGGGCCAATTCTACGAGCAGTACTTC
TRBV11-3	TRBJ2-7	NA	few	CASSLGLFAYEQYF	TGTGCCAGCAGCTTAGGCCTCTTTGCCTACGAGCAGTACTTC
TRBV6-8	TRBJ1-1	NA	NA	CASSEGYMNTEAFF	TGTGCCAGCAGTGAGGGATATATGAACACTGAAGCTTTCTTT
TRBV28	TRBJ1-5	NA	NA	CASSLWEGGNQPQHF	TGTGCCAGCAGTTTATGGGAGGGAGGCAATCAGCCCCAGCATTTT
TRBV6-8	TRBJ2-2	NA	NA	CASSLLPTGELFF	TGTGCCAGCAGTTTACTCCCGACCGGGGAGCTGTTTTTT
TRBV27	TRBJ1-3	TRBD1	NA	CASRRQGAANTIYF	TGTGCCAGCAGACGACAGGGAGCCGCTAACACCATATATTTT
TRBV19	TRBJ2-3	NA	NA	CASSKERLVPDTQYF	TGTGCCAGTAGTAAGGAGCGCCTCGTTCCAGATACGCAGTATTTT
TRBV1	TRBJ2-3	NA	once	CASSRALEDTQYF	TGCGCCAGCAGCCGGGCCCTAGAGGATACGCAGTATTTT
TRBV19	TRBJ1-4	NA	NA	CASSIGGAANEKLFF	TGTGCCAGTAGTATAGGGGGCGCGGCTAATGAAAAACTGTTTTTT
TRBV11-3	TRBJ1-1	NA	medium-sized	CASSVGHSPDTEAFF	TGTGCCAGCAGCGTTGGACACAGCCCCGACACTGAAGCTTTCTTT
TRBV6-8	TRBJ1-2	NA	NA	CASSADRHGYTF	TGTGCCAGCAGTGCTGACAGGCATGGCTACACCTTC
TRBV29-1	TRBJ1-1	NA	NA	CSVNPDRLEAFF	TGCAGCGTGAACCCTGACAGGTTGGAAGCTTTCTTT
TRBV14	TRBJ2-2	NA	once	CASSPTRVNTGELFF	TGTGCCAGCAGCCCGACACGAGTGAACACCGGGGAGCTGTTTTTT
TRBV19	TRBJ2-3	NA	NA	CASSIMGLTDTQYF	TGTGCCAGTAGTATAATGGGACTCACAGATACGCAGTATTTT
TRBV6-8	TRBJ2-3	NA	once	CASSYGGRRTDTQYF	TGTGCCAGCAGTTACGGTGGGCGCCGCACAGATACGCAGTATTTT
TRBV14	TRBJ1-1	NA	NA	CASSQVESTTEAFF	TGTGCCAGCAGCCAAGTGGAGTCGACCACTGAAGCTTTCTTT
TRBV6-8	TRBJ2-3	TRBD1	NA	CASTPGQGRDTQYF	TGTGCCAGCACCCCCGGACAGGGGAGAGATACGCAGTATTTT
TRBV19	TRBJ1-5	NA	NA	CASSIGVLGQPQHF	TGTGCCAGTAGTATCGGGGTATTAGGTCAGCCCCAGCATTTT
TRBV5-1	TRBJ1-4	NA	NA	CASSLDFRGPTNEKLFF	TGCGCCAGTAGCTTGGACTTTAGAGGACCAACTAATGAAAAACTGTTTTTT
TRBV6-8	TRBJ2-7	NA	NA	CASSYFDGTYEQYF	TGTGCCAGCAGTTACTTCGACGGTACCTACGAGCAGTACTTC
TRBV23-1	TRBJ2-1	TRBD2	NA	CASSRRTSGIGHEQFF	TGCGCCAGCAGTCGACGGACTAGCGGAATTGGTCATGAGCAGTTCTTC
TRBV6-8	TRBJ2-3	TRBD1	medium-sized	CASSRSGTDSDTQYF	TGTGCCAGCAGCCGATCCGGGACAGATTCAGATACGCAGTATTTT
TRBV1	TRBJ1-1	NA	few	CASSQVGGGAEAFF	NA
TRBV6-8	TRBJ2-3	TRBD2	NA	CASSYSRSGGTDTQYF	TGTGCCAGCAGTTACTCGAGGAGCGGGGGGACAGATACGCAGTATTTT
TRBV28	TRBJ1-2	TRBD1	NA	CASSFLGTGTNYGYIF	TGTGCCAGCAGTTTCTTAGGGACAGGGACTAACTATGGCTACATCTTC
TRBV19	TRBJ2-7	NA	NA	CASSRTASSNYEQYF	TGTGCCAGTAGTCGTACCGCTTCGTCTAACTACGAGCAGTACTTC
TRBV23-1	TRBJ2-5	TRBD1	NA	CASSQSSFCLTGGQETQYF	TGCGCCAGCAGTCAATCGTCTTTTTGTTTAACAGGGGGCCAAGAGACCCAGTACTTC
TRBV15	TRBJ1-3	NA	NA	CATSSQLRSGNTIYF	TGTGCCACCAGCTCTCAACTTCGCTCTGGAAACACCATATATTTT
TRBV6-8	TRBJ2-3	NA	NA	CASSTRRDTQYF	TGTGCCAGCAGTACAAGGCGTGATACGCAGTATTTT
TRBV5-1	TRBJ2-3	NA	NA	CASSTGVTVTDTQYF	TGCGCCAGCAGCACGGGAGTTACGGTCACAGATACGCAGTATTTT
TRBV6-8	TRBJ1-3	NA	NA	CASSPQAGNTIYF	TGTGCCAGCAGTCCCCAAGCTGGAAACACCATATATTTT
TRBV28	TRBJ1-1	TRBD1	few	CASGNRGLGTEAFF	TGTGCCAGCGGGAACAGGGGTCTCGGCACTGAAGCTTTCTTT
TRBV12-5	TRBJ2-3	TRBD2	NA	CASGTSGVDTQYF	TGTGCTAGTGGGACTAGCGGGGTTGATACGCAGTATTTT
TRBV19	TRBJ1-5	TRBD1	few	CASSIFGTGNQPQHF	TGTGCCAGTAGTATTTTCGGGACAGGGAATCAGCCCCAGCATTTT
TRBV29-1	TRBJ1-1	NA	NA	CSVQSDTLSEAFF	TGCAGCGTACAGAGCGATACCCTCTCTGAAGCTTTCTTT
TRBV30	TRBJ2-7	NA	few	CAWLTLRGNEQYF	TGTGCCTGGTTGACGCTAAGGGGAAACGAGCAGTACTTC
TRBV18	TRBJ2-3	NA	NA	CASSPGGLDLMGGTDTQYF	TGTGCCAGCTCACCAGGCGGGCTAGACCTCATGGGAGGCACAGATACGCAGTATTTT
TRBV23-1	TRBJ2-1	NA	NA	CASSPPSSYNEQFF	TGCGCCAGCAGCCCGCCGAGCTCCTACAATGAGCAGTTCTTC
TRBV14	TRBJ2-7	NA	NA	CASSRGVTYEQYF	TGTGCCAGCAGCCGCGGGGTAACCTACGAGCAGTACTTC
TRBV6-8	TRBJ2-2	NA	NA	CASRLNTGIRTGELFF	TGTGCCAGCAGGCTTAATACAGGGATAAGGACCGGGGAGCTGTTTTTT
TRBV6-8	TRBJ1-4	NA	once	CASSYSPGGAGEKLFF	TGTGCCAGCAGTTACTCCCCCGGGGGGGCCGGTGAAAAACTGTTTTTT
TRBV10-3	TRBJ2-2	NA	NA	CAISDRDTGELFF	TGTGCCATCAGCGACCGGGACACCGGGGAGCTGTTTTTT
TRBV9	TRBJ2-1	NA	NA	CASSVDLGVYGNEQFF	TGTGCCAGCAGCGTAGATTTAGGGGTATACGGCAATGAGCAGTTCTTC